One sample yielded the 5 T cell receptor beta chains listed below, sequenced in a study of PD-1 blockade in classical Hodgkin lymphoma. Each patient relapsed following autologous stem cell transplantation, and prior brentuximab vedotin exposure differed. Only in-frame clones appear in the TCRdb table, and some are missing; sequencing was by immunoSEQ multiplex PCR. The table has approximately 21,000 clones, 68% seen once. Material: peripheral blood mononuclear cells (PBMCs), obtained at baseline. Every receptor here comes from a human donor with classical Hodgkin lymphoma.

The chain's CDR3 is CASSLTGGGQPQHF. For the CDR3, the DNA is TGTGCCAGCAGTTTAACAGGGGGCGGTCAGCCCCAGCATTTT. The chain combines TRBV6-5 with TRBJ1-5; TRBD1 matches 9 bases. The CDR3 totals 14 residues. V trimming: 4 bases; J trimming: 6 bases; junction bases outside the gene matches: 4. Germline V lookup: CDR1 MNHEY, CDR2 SVGAGI.

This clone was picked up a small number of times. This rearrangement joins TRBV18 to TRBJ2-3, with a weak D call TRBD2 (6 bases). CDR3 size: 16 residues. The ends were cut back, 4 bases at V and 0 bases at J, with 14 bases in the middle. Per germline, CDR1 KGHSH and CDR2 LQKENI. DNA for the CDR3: TGTGCCAGCTCACGGAATCCCGGGACTAGCACAGATACGCAGTATTTT. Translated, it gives CASSRNPGTSTDTQYF.

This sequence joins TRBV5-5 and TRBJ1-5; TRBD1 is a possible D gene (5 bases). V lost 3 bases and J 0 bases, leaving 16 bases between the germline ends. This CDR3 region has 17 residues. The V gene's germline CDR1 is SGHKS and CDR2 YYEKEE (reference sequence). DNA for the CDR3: TGTGCCAGCAGCTCGCTTGGGACGGTCAATAGCAATCAGCCCCAGCATTTT. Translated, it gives CASSSLGTVNSNQPQHF.

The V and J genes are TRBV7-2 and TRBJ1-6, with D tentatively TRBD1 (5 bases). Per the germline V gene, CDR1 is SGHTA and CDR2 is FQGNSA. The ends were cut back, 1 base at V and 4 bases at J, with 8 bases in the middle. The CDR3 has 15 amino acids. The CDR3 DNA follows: TGTGCCAGCAGCTTAGTTAAGGGGTATAATTCACCCCTCCACTTT. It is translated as CASSLVKGYNSPLHF.

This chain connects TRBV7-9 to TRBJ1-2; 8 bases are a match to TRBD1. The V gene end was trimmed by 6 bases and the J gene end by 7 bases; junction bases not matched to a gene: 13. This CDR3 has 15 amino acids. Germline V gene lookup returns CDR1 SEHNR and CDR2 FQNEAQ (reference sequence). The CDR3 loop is CASSSTGAMGFGYTF. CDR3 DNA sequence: TGTGCCAGCAGTTCGACAGGGGCGATGGGGTTTGGCTACACCTTC.